A selection of T cell receptor beta chains follows, all from one sample in a study of blood T cell repertoires in COVID-19. Some clones are missing from TCRdb's copy, which holds only in-frame ones; the method was immunoSEQ multiplex PCR. The repertoire consists of around 250,000 clones, with 80% to 90% occurring once and the leading ten covering 6.2%. The sequencing sample was made of peripheral blood. The receptor set was obtained from a man aged 60 to 69 with acute or convalescent COVID-19. Both conserved end residues are part of each CDR3. The order of the fields is CDR3 length, J gene, V gene, D gene, clone size, CDR3 protein, CDR3 DNA. D genes are given only for firm matches. Only part of the rows carry a size: once, few, many, or a class if the clone is expanded.

15,TRBJ1-2,TRBV7-9,TRBD1,few,CASSPTGTLTSGYTF,TGTGCCAGCAGCCCGACAGGGACGCTCACCTCCGGCTACACCTTC
14,TRBJ2-7,TRBV5-4,TRBD2,.,CASSLAAGVRQQYF,TGTGCCAGCAGCTTGGCAGCGGGAGTTCGCCAGCAGTACTTC
15,TRBJ1-2,TRBV4-2,TRBD1,.,CASSQEVRGRSGYTF,TGTGCCAGCAGCCAAGAAGTCAGGGGGCGGAGTGGCTACACCTTC
14,TRBJ1-1,TRBV28,.,.,CASSFPAVSTEAFF,TGTGCCAGCAGTTTTCCCGCAGTCTCGACTGAAGCTTTCTTT
16,TRBJ2-1,TRBV3-1/TRBV3-2,TRBD2,.,CASSQGTSGRWNEQFF,TGTGCCAGCAGCCAGGGGACTAGCGGGAGGTGGAATGAGCAGTTCTTC
12,TRBJ2-2,TRBV6-5,.,.,CASSFSPGELFF,TGTGCCAGCAGTTTCAGTCCCGGGGAGCTGTTTTTT
16,TRBJ2-3,TRBV5-1,TRBD1,.,CASSQGQGISTDTQYF,TGCGCCAGCAGCCAAGGACAGGGCATTAGCACAGATACGCAGTATTTT
10,TRBJ2-1,TRBV29-1,.,.,CSVRHGEQFF,TGCAGCGTTCGACATGGTGAGCAGTTCTTC
14,TRBJ1-2,TRBV4-2,.,.,CASSQEPGLGGYTF,TGTGCCAGCAGCCAAGAGCCGGGGTTGGGTGGCTACACCTTC
16,TRBJ1-3,TRBV9,TRBD1,.,CASSPQTGGVGNTIYF,TGTGCCAGCAGCCCCCAGACAGGGGGAGTTGGAAACACCATATATTTT
13,TRBJ2-6,TRBV29-1,.,.,CSGGDSGANVLTF,TGCAGCGGCGGGGACTCTGGGGCCAACGTCCTGACTTTC
17,TRBJ2-2,TRBV28,TRBD1,once,CASSLTGGVGNTGELFF,TGTGCCAGCAGTTTAACAGGGGGCGTGGGGAACACCGGGGAGCTGTTTTTT
16,TRBJ2-7,TRBV18,.,.,CASSPAWEGGNYEQYF,TGTGCCAGCTCACCAGCCTGGGAGGGGGGCAACTACGAGCAGTACTTC
16,TRBJ1-3,TRBV4-2,.,.,CASSQDTGYSGNTIYF,TGTGCCAGCAGCCAAGATACAGGGTACTCTGGAAACACCATATATTTT
15,TRBJ2-7,TRBV7-9,.,.,CASSFLIGGTGEQYF,TGTGCCAGCAGCTTTCTTATCGGGGGAACGGGGGAGCAGTACTTC
12,TRBJ2-7,TRBV28,.,.,CAASRGEAEQYF,TGTGCCGCGAGCAGGGGTGAAGCGGAGCAGTACTTC
19,TRBJ2-5,TRBV19,TRBD2,.,CASSPTGTSGRARAETQYF,TGTGCCAGTAGCCCCACCGGGACTAGCGGGAGGGCCCGAGCGGAGACCCAGTACTTC
16,TRBJ2-5,TRBV19,.,.,CASSRDSGSRIETQYF,TGTGCCAGTAGTAGGGACAGCGGGAGTAGGATTGAGACCCAGTACTTC
14,TRBJ1-1,TRBV18,.,.,CASSRSTEGTEAFF,TGTGCCAGCTCACGTTCGACCGAGGGTACTGAAGCTTTCTTT
15,TRBJ1-4,TRBV5-8,TRBD1,.,CASSSRDSVNEKLFF,TGTGCCAGCAGCTCCCGGGACAGTGTTAATGAAAAACTGTTTTTT
16,TRBJ1-3,TRBV5-1,TRBD1,.,CASSTAGTASGNTIYF,TGCGCCAGCAGCACCGCCGGGACAGCGTCTGGAAACACCATATATTTT
14,TRBJ1-1,TRBV29-1,.,.,CSVDSTVSDTEAFF,TGCAGCGTTGACTCGACAGTCTCCGACACTGAAGCTTTCTTT
15,TRBJ2-7,TRBV19,.,.,CASSPLPTGTYEQYF,TGTGCCAGTAGTCCCCTCCCCACAGGGACCTACGAGCAGTACTTC
16,TRBJ1-3,TRBV24-1,TRBD1,.,CATSDGQANSGNTIYF,TGTGCCACCAGTGATGGACAGGCGAACTCTGGAAACACCATATATTTT
13,TRBJ1-1,TRBV14,.,.,CASSLQENTEAFF,TGTGCCAGCAGCCTACAGGAGAACACTGAAGCTTTCTTT
13,TRBJ1-2,TRBV6-5,.,.,CASTTGVHYGYTF,TGTGCCAGCACCACCGGGGTGCACTATGGCTACACCTTC
14,TRBJ1-2,TRBV2,.,.,CASSVRTGWDGYTF,TGTGCCAGCAGTGTTAGAACAGGGTGGGATGGCTACACCTTC
16,TRBJ2-3,TRBV6-2/TRBV6-3,TRBD2,.,CASSGLAGYRGDTQYF,TGTGCCAGCAGTGGACTAGCGGGGTACCGAGGGGATACGCAGTATTTT
16,TRBJ2-2,TRBV18,TRBD1,.,CASSPGGTGIVRELFF,TGTGCCAGCTCACCAGGAGGGACAGGGATTGTTCGGGAGCTGTTTTTT
16,TRBJ1-3,TRBV10-3,.,.,CAISESPAAGGNTIYF,TGTGCCATCAGTGAGTCTCCGGCGGCGGGTGGAAACACCATATATTTT
14,TRBJ2-3,TRBV11-3,.,once,CASSLGQVTDTQYF,TGTGCCAGCAGCTTAGGACAGGTCACAGATACGCAGTATTTT
16,TRBJ2-2,TRBV6-4,TRBD1,.,CASSEQGQGAGGELFF,TGTGCCAGCAGTGAACAAGGACAGGGGGCAGGCGGGGAGCTGTTTTTT
14,TRBJ2-2,TRBV6-2/TRBV6-3,.,.,CASSPRLVGGELFF,TGTGCCAGCAGCCCCCGACTAGTGGGCGGGGAGCTGTTTTTT
14,TRBJ2-1,TRBV13,TRBD2,.,CASSIGLAGSEQFF,TGTGCCAGCAGCATCGGACTAGCGGGAAGTGAGCAGTTCTTC
15,TRBJ2-1,TRBV28,.,.,CASSLMSGSGNEQFF,TGTGCCAGCAGTTTAATGAGCGGGTCTGGCAATGAGCAGTTCTTC
15,TRBJ1-2,TRBV6-1,.,.,CASSEGEEADYGYTF,TGTGCCAGCAGTGAAGGCGAGGAGGCTGACTATGGCTACACCTTC
18,TRBJ1-5,TRBV21-1,.,.,CASSKRPKKKGYNQPQHF,TGTGCCAGCAGCAAACGCCCTAAAAAAAAGGGGTACAATCAGCCCCAGCATTTT
14,TRBJ2-2,TRBV4-3,TRBD1,.,CASSTRTGAGELFF,TGCGCCAGCAGCACACGGACAGGTGCCGGGGAGCTGTTTTTT
14,TRBJ2-5,TRBV7-3,.,few,CASSSGGIEETQYF,TGTGCCAGCAGCTCCGGGGGTATCGAAGAGACCCAGTACTTC
14,TRBJ2-7,TRBV28,.,.,CASSLQGGRYEQYF,TGTGCCAGCAGTTTGCAGGGAGGAAGGTACGAGCAGTACTTC